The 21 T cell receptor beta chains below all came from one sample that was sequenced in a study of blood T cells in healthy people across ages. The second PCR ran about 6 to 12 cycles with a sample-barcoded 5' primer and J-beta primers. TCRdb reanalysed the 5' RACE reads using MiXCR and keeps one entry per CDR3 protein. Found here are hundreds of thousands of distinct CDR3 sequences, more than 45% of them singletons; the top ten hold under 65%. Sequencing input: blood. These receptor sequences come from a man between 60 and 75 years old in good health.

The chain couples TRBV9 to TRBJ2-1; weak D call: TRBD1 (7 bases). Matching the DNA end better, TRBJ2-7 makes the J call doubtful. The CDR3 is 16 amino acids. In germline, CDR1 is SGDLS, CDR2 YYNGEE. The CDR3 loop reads CASSVGGGGFFNEQYF. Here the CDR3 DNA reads TGTGCCAGCAGCGTAGGAGGAGGGGGCTTTTTTAATGAGCAGTACTTC.

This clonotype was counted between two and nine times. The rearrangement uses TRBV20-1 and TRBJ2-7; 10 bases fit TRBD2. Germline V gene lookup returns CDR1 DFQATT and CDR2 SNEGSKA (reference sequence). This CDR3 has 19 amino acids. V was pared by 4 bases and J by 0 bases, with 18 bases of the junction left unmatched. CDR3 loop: CSAINPRTSGTTGSYEQYF. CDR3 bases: TGCAGTGCTATCAACCCTCGGACTAGCGGAACCACGGGCTCCTACGAGCAGTACTTC.

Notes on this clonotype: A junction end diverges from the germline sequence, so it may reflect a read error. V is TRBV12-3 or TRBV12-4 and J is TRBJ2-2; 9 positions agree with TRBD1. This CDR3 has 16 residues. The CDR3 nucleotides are TGTGCCTGCAGCCCAAACAGGGGGCGAGGCACCGGGGAGCTGTTTTTT. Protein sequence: CACSPNRGRGTGELFF.

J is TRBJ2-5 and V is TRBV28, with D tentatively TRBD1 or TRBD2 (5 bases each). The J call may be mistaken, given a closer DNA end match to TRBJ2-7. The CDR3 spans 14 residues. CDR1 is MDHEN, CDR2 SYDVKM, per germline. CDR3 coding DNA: TGTGCCAGCAGTTCCCGGGACGGAAGCTACGAGCAGTACTTC. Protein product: CASSSRDGSYEQYF.

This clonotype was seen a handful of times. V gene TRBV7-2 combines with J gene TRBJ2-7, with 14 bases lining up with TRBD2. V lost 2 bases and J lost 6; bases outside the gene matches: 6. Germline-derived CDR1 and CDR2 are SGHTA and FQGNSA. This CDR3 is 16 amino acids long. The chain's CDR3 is CASSLSATSGRAEQYF. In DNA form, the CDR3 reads TGTGCCAGCAGCTTAAGTGCGACTAGCGGGAGGGCCGAGCAGTACTTC.

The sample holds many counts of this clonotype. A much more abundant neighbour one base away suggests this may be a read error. The CDR3 protein is CSASQAGGNEYF. CDR3 in DNA: TGCAGTGCTAGCCAAGCGGGAGGAAATGAGTACTTC. This sequence joins TRBV20-1 and TRBJ2-5; TRBD2 aligns across 9 bases. The trim removed 3 bases at V and 12 bases at J, leaving 8 bases unmatched. Germline assignment: CDR1 DFQATT and CDR2 SNEGSKA (reference sequence). The CDR3 has 12 amino acids.

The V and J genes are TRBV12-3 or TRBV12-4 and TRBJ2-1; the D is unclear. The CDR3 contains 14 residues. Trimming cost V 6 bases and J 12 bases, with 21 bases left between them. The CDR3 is CASSHQGSPNGQFF. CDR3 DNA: TGTGCCAGCAGCCACCAAGGTAGCCCGAACGGGCAGTTCTTC.

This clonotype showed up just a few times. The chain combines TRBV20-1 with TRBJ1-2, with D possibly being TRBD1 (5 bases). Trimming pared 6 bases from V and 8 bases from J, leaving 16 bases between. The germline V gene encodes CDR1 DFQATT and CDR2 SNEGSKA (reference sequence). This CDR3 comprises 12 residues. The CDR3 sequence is CSASQGGAGYTF. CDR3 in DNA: TGCAGTGCCAGCCAGGGAGGTGCGGGCTACACCTTC.

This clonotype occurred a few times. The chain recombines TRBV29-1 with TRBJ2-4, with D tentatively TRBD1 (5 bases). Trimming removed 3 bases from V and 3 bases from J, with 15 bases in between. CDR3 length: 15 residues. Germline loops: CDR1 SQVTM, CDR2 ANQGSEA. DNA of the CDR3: TGCAGCGTTGATTCCTCAGGACAAGGCAAAAACATTCAGTACTTC. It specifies CSVDSSGQGKNIQYF.

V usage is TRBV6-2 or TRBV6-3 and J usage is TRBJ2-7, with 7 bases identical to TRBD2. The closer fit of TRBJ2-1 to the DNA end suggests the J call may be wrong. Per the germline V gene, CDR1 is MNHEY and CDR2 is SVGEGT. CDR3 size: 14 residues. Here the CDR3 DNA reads TGTGCCAGTACTCGGGACTACCTGGACTACGAGCAGTTCTTC. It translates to CASTRDYLDYEQFF.

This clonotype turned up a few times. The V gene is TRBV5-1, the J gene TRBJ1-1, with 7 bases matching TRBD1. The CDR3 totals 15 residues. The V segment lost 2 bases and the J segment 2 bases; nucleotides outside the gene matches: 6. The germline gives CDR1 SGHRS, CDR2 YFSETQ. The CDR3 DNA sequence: TGCGCCAGCAGCTTTCAACAGGGGCCCAACACTGAAGCTTTCTTT. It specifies CASSFQQGPNTEAFF. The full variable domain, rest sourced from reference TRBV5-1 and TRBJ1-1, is KAGVTQTPRYLIKTRGQQVTLSCSPISGHRSVSWYQQTPGQGLQFLFEYFSETQRNKGNFPGRFSGRQFSNSRSEMNVSTLELGDSALYLCASSFQQGPNTEAFFGQGTRLTVV.

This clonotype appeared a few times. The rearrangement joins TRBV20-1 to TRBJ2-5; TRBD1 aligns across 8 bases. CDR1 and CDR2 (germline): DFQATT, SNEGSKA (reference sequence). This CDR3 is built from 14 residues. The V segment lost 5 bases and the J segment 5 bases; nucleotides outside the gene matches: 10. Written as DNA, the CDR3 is TGCAGTGCTCCGCGACAGGGGCCTCGCGAGACCCAGTACTTC. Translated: CSAPRQGPRETQYF.

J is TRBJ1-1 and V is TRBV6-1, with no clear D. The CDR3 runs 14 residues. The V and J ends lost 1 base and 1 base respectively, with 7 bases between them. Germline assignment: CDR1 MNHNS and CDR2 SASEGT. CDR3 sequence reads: CASSEVGGNTEAFF. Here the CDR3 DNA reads TGTGCCAGCAGTGAAGTCGGTGGGAACACTGAAGCTTTCTTT.

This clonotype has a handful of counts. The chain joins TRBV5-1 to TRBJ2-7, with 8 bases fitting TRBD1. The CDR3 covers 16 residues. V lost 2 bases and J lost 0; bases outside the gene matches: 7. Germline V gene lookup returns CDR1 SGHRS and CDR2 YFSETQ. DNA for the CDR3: TGCGCCAGCAGCTTATCCGGGACAGGTACCTCCTACGAGCAGTACTTC. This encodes CASSLSGTGTSYEQYF.

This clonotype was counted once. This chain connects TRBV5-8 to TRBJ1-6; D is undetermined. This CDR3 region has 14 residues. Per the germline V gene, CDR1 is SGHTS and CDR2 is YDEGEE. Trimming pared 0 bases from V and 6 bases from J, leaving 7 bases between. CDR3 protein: CASSLGPVNSPLHF. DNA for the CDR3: TGTGCCAGCAGCTTGGGACCGGTTAATTCACCCCTCCACTTT.

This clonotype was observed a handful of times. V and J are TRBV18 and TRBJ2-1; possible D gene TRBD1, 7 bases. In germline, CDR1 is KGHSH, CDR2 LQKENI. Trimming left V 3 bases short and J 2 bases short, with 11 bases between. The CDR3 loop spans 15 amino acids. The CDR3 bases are TGTGCCAGCTCACCGCGGGACAGCGCCTACAATGAGCAGTTCTTC. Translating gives CASSPRDSAYNEQFF.

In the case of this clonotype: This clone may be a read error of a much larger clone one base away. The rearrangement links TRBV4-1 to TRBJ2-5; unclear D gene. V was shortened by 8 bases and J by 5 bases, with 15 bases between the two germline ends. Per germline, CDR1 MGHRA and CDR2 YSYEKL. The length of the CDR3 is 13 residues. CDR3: CASGRLETETQYF. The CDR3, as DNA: TGCGCCAGCGGCCGTTTGGAGACGGAGACCCAGTACTTC.

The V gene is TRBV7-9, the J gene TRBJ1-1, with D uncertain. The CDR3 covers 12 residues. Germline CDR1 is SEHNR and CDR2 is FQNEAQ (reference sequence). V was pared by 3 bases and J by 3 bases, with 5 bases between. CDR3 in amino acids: CASSFPDTEAFF. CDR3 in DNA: TGTGCCAGCAGCTTTCCGGACACTGAAGCTTTCTTT.

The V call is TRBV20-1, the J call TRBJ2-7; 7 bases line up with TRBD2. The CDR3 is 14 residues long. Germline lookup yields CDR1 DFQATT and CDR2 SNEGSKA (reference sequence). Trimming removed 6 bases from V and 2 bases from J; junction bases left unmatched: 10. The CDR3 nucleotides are TGCAGTGCCATTCCGGGACTACTAACCTACGAGCAGTACTTC. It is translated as CSAIPGLLTYEQYF.

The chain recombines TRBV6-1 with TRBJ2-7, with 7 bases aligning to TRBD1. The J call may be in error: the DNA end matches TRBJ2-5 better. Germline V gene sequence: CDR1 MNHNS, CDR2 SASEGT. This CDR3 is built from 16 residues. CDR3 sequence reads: CASSEDAGGFQETQYF. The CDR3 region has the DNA TGTGCCAGCAGTGAAGATGCAGGGGGATTCCAAGAGACCCAGTACTTC.

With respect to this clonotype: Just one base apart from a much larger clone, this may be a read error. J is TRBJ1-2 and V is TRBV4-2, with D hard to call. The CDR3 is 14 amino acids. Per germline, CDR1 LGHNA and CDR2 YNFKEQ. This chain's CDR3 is CASSQGGANYDYTF. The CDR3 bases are TGTGCCAGCAGCCAGGGAGGAGCTAACTATGACTACACCTTC.